This entry lists 20 T cell receptor beta chains sequenced from one sample in a study of blood T cell repertoires in COVID-19. Only in-frame clones appear in the TCRdb table, and some are missing; sequencing was by immunoSEQ multiplex PCR. Found here are about 100,000 clones, about 89% of them singletons; the top ten hold roughly 1.8%. Sequenced material: peripheral blood. These receptors all come from a human donor with active COVID-19. The donor label of this sample is uncertain.

The chain is built from TRBV12-5 and TRBJ2-2, with D perhaps matching TRBD2 (5 bases). V was cut by 1 base and J by 7 bases, with 7 bases left in between. Germline V gene lookup returns CDR1 LGHNT and CDR2 FRNRAP. This CDR3 has 13 amino acids. This chain's CDR3 is CASGLDSGGELFF. In nucleotides, the CDR3 is TGTGCTAGTGGTTTGGACAGCGGCGGGGAGCTGTTTTTT. The full variable domain, rest sourced from reference TRBV12-5 and TRBJ2-2, is DARVTQTPRHKVTEMGQEVTMRCQPILGHNTVFWYRQTMMQGLELLAYFRNRAPLDDSGMPKDRFSAEMPDATLATLKIQPSEPRDSAVYFCASGLDSGGELFFGEGSRLTVL.

The chain employs TRBV11-2 and TRBJ2-2; TRBD2 matches 7 bases. Germline values: CDR1 SGHAT, CDR2 FQNNGV. The CDR3 runs 18 residues. V shed 5 bases and J 0 bases; nucleotides not matched to a gene: 12. The CDR3 DNA is TGTGCCAGCAGCCCGAGATACCCCGGGACTACGAACACCGGGGAGCTGTTTTTT. Protein product: CASSPRYPGTTNTGELFF.

The V and J genes are TRBV19 and TRBJ1-5, with 10 bases fitting TRBD1. The CDR3 has 13 amino acids. V lost 6 bases and J lost 5; bases outside the gene matches: 1. The germline CDR1 and CDR2 sequences are LNHDA and SQIVND (reference sequence). CDR3: CASRGQGDQPQHF. Here the CDR3 DNA reads TGTGCCAGTAGAGGACAGGGGGATCAGCCCCAGCATTTT. The whole variable domain, remainder taken from reference TRBV19 and TRBJ1-5, is DGGITQSPKYLFRKEGQNVTLSCEQNLNHDAMYWYRQDPGQGLRLIYYSQIVNDFQKGDIAEGYSVSREKKESFPLTVTSAQKNPTAFYLCASRGQGDQPQHFGDGTRLSIL.

V usage is TRBV7-9 and J usage is TRBJ1-6; D ambiguous. Germline CDR1 is SEHNR and CDR2 is FQNEAQ (reference sequence). CDR3 length equals 16 residues. Trimming shortened V by 4 bases and J by 6 bases, and 16 bases separated the two germline ends. The CDR3 region has the DNA TGTGCCAGCAGCTCCCGAAGGTCCGGGATTAATTCACCCCTCCACTTT. Its translation: CASSSRRSGINSPLHF.

This clone has more than one count but fewer than ten. The V call is TRBV27, the J call TRBJ2-1, with D perhaps matching TRBD2 (5 bases). V was shortened by 4 bases and J by 8 bases, with 15 bases between the two germline ends. The CDR3 consists of 14 residues. The V gene's germline CDR1 is MNHEY and CDR2 SMNVEV (reference sequence). CDR3 DNA: TGTGCCAGCAGTTCCGGAGGACGCTCGGATGAGCAGTTCTTC. Translating gives CASSSGGRSDEQFF.

This chain uses TRBV19 with TRBJ1-2; 12 nucleotides match TRBD1. CDR1 LNHDA and CDR2 SQIVND come from the germline V gene (reference sequence). The length of the CDR3 is 15 residues. V trimming: 5 bases; J trimming: 4 bases; junction bases outside the gene matches: 5. This CDR3 is CASSPGTGGFYGYTF. CDR3 in DNA: TGTGCCAGTAGTCCCGGGACAGGGGGCTTCTATGGCTACACCTTC.

In this sample, this clone turned up once. V and J are TRBV10-3 and TRBJ2-5, with 8 bases identical to TRBD1. Germline assignment: CDR1 ENHRY and CDR2 SYGVKD. V gave up 6 bases and J gave up 2 bases; unmatched junction bases: 5. The CDR3 loop spans 14 amino acids. Here the CDR3 DNA reads TGTGCCATCAGGCCGGGACAGGAGCAAGAGACCCAGTACTTC. Translated, it gives CAIRPGQEQETQYF.

This clone was counted a few times. The chain carries TRBV5-6 and TRBJ2-7, with D possibly matching TRBD1 (6 bases). CDR1 and CDR2 (germline): SGHDT, YYEEEE. The V end was cut by 3 bases, the J end by 3 bases, with 28 bases between. This CDR3 region has 19 residues. CDR3 DNA sequence: TGTGCCAGCAGCTCCCCTACAGGGAATAGACGGGGAAGGAACTACGAGCAGTACTTC. The encoded protein is CASSSPTGNRRGRNYEQYF.

This clone was observed a single time. V gene TRBV2 combines with J gene TRBJ1-4; D is unclear. V was clipped by 6 bases and J by 8 bases, with 16 bases between them. This CDR3 comprises 14 residues. Germline V lookup: CDR1 SNHLY, CDR2 FYNNEI. CDR3 residues: CASSLTRQGEKLFF. The CDR3 nucleotides are TGTGCCAGCAGCCTAACAAGACAAGGAGAAAAACTGTTTTTT.

The rearrangement links TRBV9 to TRBJ2-5; D might be TRBD2 (5 bases). Trimming left V 1 base short and J 9 bases short, with 13 bases between. The CDR3 extends over 13 amino acids. Germline V gene lookup returns CDR1 SGDLS and CDR2 YYNGEE. CDR3 nucleotide sequence: TGTGCCAGCAGCGTACGAGACCTGGAGGCCCAGTACTTC. It is translated as CASSVRDLEAQYF.

J is TRBJ1-1 and V is TRBV19; 7 positions match TRBD1. V was pared by 4 bases and J by 4 bases, with 6 bases of the junction left unmatched. Germline V lookup: CDR1 LNHDA, CDR2 SQIVND (reference sequence). CDR3 size: 14 residues. The CDR3 sequence: CASSTTGSGTEAFF. DNA for the CDR3: TGTGCCAGTAGTACGACAGGGTCTGGCACTGAAGCTTTCTTT.

V is TRBV2 and J is TRBJ1-2; 8 nucleotides line up with TRBD1. Germline assignment: CDR1 SNHLY and CDR2 FYNNEI. The trim removed 6 bases at V and 4 bases at J, leaving 4 bases unmatched. This CDR3 region has 13 residues. DNA of the CDR3: TGTGCCAGCAGCCAGGGGGCTGGCTATGGCTACACCTTC. It yields the protein CASSQGAGYGYTF.

The V and J genes are TRBV5-4 and TRBJ2-7; D possibly corresponds to TRBD1 (6 bases). CDR1 is SGHNT, CDR2 YYREEE, per germline (reference sequence). Trimming stripped 1 base from V and 1 base from J, with 9 bases between. CDR3 size: 14 residues. CDR3 DNA: TGTGCCAGCAGCTTGAGAACAGGGTCCTACGAGCAGTACTTC. Translation gives CASSLRTGSYEQYF.

The CDR3: CAWTVSGYQGGYTF. CDR3 bases: TGTGCCTGGACCGTTTCCGGTTACCAGGGTGGCTACACCTTC. The V call is TRBV30, the J call TRBJ1-2, with D tentatively TRBD1 (5 bases). The CDR3 has 14 amino acids. Germline V gene sequence: CDR1 GTSNPN, CDR2 SVGIG (reference sequence). With 4 bases removed from V and 7 bases from J, the gap between germline ends came to 19 bases.

The rearrangement uses TRBV6-4 and TRBJ1-2; D remains ambiguous. V was shortened by 6 bases and J by 2 bases, with 13 bases between the two germline ends. From germline, CDR1 is MRHNA and CDR2 SNTAGT. CDR3 length equals 14 residues. Here the CDR3 reads CASSPAGGNYGYTF. DNA of the CDR3: TGTGCCAGCAGCCCTGCCGGCGGCAACTATGGCTACACCTTC.

The CDR3 nucleotides read TGTGCCAGCTCACCATCCCTGGTGGGACAGGGGGCGTCTGGGGCCAACGTCCTGACTTTC. It encodes CASSPSLVGQGASGANVLTF. This chain links TRBV18 with TRBJ2-6; TRBD1 matches 12 bases. CDR1 is KGHSH and CDR2 is LQKENI in the germline V gene. V lost 2 bases to trimming and J lost 1 base; unmatched junction nucleotides: 9. The length of the CDR3 is 20 residues. The full variable domain, completed using reference TRBV18 and TRBJ2-6, is NAGVMQNPRHLVRRRGQEARLRCSPMKGHSHVYWYRQLPEEGLKFMVYLQKENIIDESGMPKERFSAEFPKEGPSILRIQQVVRGDSAAYFCASSPSLVGQGASGANVLTFGAGSRLTVL.

V usage is TRBV11-1 and J usage is TRBJ2-1; D perhaps matches TRBD2 (6 bases). V lost 5 bases and J 2 bases, leaving 16 bases between the germline ends. The CDR3 is made up of 16 amino acids. Germline V gene lookup returns CDR1 SGHAT and CDR2 FQDESV (reference sequence). The CDR3 here is CASSRTRDLTYNEQFF. In DNA form, the CDR3 reads TGTGCCAGCAGCCGAACGAGGGACTTGACCTACAATGAGCAGTTCTTC.

CDR3 protein: CASSLVLTSGGAGQFF. In DNA form, the CDR3 reads TGCGCCAGCAGCTTGGTATTGACTAGCGGGGGGGCCGGGCAGTTCTTC. The V call is TRBV5-1, the J call TRBJ2-1; 14 nucleotides align to TRBD2. The trim removed 0 bases at V and 12 bases at J, leaving 8 bases unmatched. From germline, CDR1 is SGHRS and CDR2 YFSETQ. CDR3 length: 16 residues.

This chain connects TRBV6-1 to TRBJ2-7, with 8 bases that match TRBD1. Germline V gene sequence: CDR1 MNHNS, CDR2 SASEGT. V was clipped by 5 bases and J by 2 bases; unmatched bases: 2. The CDR3 runs 13 residues. Here the CDR3 reads CASSWGQAYEQYF. CDR3 DNA sequence: TGTGCCAGCAGTTGGGGACAGGCCTACGAGCAGTACTTC.

The rearrangement joins TRBV3-1 (or the pseudogene TRBV3-2) to TRBJ1-2; D remains unclear. CDR3 length: 13 amino acids. V was shortened by 0 bases and J by 4 bases, with 6 bases between the two germline ends. Germline loops: CDR1 LGHDT, CDR2 YNNKEL (reference sequence). Here the CDR3 reads CASSQDGSYGYTF. As DNA, the CDR3 is TGTGCCAGCAGCCAAGATGGTAGCTATGGCTACACCTTC.